This T cell receptor beta chain came from a study of response to subunit inactivated influenza vaccine. Study-wide results and limits: New T cells are recruited in small numbers by each seasonal influenza vaccination, according to the authors' suggestion.

TCRdb analysed the RT-PCR reads with MiXCR anew, one entry per CDR3 protein. The table lists about 500,000 distinct CDR3 sequences, 16% of them singletons, with 2.5% to 3.5% in the top ten. This clonotype came up a few times. Antigen unknown. The CDR3 is 16 residues long. In germline, CDR1 is SGDLS, CDR2 YYNGEE. The V and J ends lost 0 bases and 7 bases, in that order; junction bases with no gene match: 11. The source of this sequence is a man aged 50 to 69 who received an inactivated influenza vaccine. This material consisted of CD4+ T cells sorted from PBMCs, taken roughly 24 months after vaccination. The rearrangement links TRBV9 to TRBJ2-3, with 7 bases lining up with TRBD1. CDR3 DNA: TGTGCCAGCAGCGTAGATCGACAGGGAGCTCGTAATACGCAGTATTTT. Its translation: CASSVDRQGARNTQYF.